This entry lists 15 T cell receptor beta chains sequenced from one sample in a study of blood T cell repertoires in COVID-19 (dated by TCRdb to 2019 to 2021). The receptor library was made with the immunoSEQ multiplex PCR assay. TCRdb re-hosts the immuneACCESS table, in-frame sequences only. Its copies lack some clones; in the studies checked, an unresolved V gene accounts for under half of them, and the cause for the rest is not known. In all, the sample holds 48,000 or so clones, and approximately 90% of those were seen once. Less than 3% of the sample is in the top ten clones. Sequencing input: peripheral blood. The receptors come from an elderly woman with COVID-19, enrolled during active disease.

The chain uses TRBV18 and TRBJ1-6, with TRBD1 as a possible D gene (5 bases). Trimming stripped 0 bases from V and 10 bases from J, with 16 bases between. Germline V gene data show CDR1 as KGHSH and CDR2 as LQKENI. The CDR3 runs to 16 residues. The CDR3 DNA reads as TGTGCCAGCTCACCACCTTCTGGGACGGCGGGATCACCCCTCCACTTT. It specifies CASSPPSGTAGSPLHF.

The chain employs TRBV18 and TRBJ1-1, with D possibly being TRBD1 (6 bases). This CDR3 has 16 residues. Germline V gives CDR1 KGHSH, CDR2 LQKENI. V was cut by 2 bases and J by 0 bases, with 13 bases left in between. The CDR3 sequence: CASSPTTQGMNTEAFF. The CDR3 DNA reads TGTGCCAGCTCACCAACCACCCAGGGGATGAACACTGAAGCTTTCTTT.

The V and J genes are TRBV28 and TRBJ1-3; 7 nucleotides line up with TRBD1. The junction had 8 bases not matched to a gene; V was cut back by 8 bases and J by 4 bases. Germline V CDR1 and CDR2: MDHEN, SYDVKM. The CDR3 covers 14 residues. For the CDR3, the DNA is TGTGCCAGCCGTCTCAGGGGGTTCGGAAACACCATATATTTT. It specifies CASRLRGFGNTIYF.

J is TRBJ1-2 and V is TRBV7-9; 7 positions match TRBD1. Germline lookup yields CDR1 SEHNR and CDR2 FQNEAQ (reference sequence). Losses at the gene ends were 5 bases for V and 3 bases for J; bases not matched to a gene: 12. CDR3 size: 16 residues. The CDR3 loop reads CASSPNYRGRDYGYTF. The CDR3 DNA reads as TGTGCCAGCAGCCCCAATTACAGGGGCAGAGACTATGGCTACACCTTC.

Written as DNA, the CDR3 is TGCGCCAGCAGCCCCGGACTCGTCAATGAGCAGTTCTTC. It encodes CASSPGLVNEQFF. This rearrangement joins TRBV5-1 to TRBJ2-1; the D gene is possibly TRBD2 (5 bases). V shed 4 bases and J shed 6 bases, with 11 bases lying between them. Per germline, CDR1 SGHRS and CDR2 YFSETQ. The CDR3 consists of 13 residues. The entire variable domain, with the rest obtained from reference TRBV5-1 and TRBJ2-1, is as follows: KAGVTQTPRYLIKTRGQQVTLSCSPISGHRSVSWYQQTPGQGLQFLFEYFSETQRNKGNFPGRFSGRQFSNSRSEMNVSTLELGDSALYLCASSPGLVNEQFFGPGTRLTVL.

V usage is TRBV7-9 and J usage is TRBJ1-2; D not resolved. The germline V gene encodes CDR1 SEHNR and CDR2 FQNEAQ (reference sequence). V lost 1 base, J lost 5 bases, and 8 bases lay in between. The CDR3 loop spans 13 amino acids. The CDR3 DNA reads TGTGCCAGCAGCTTAGACCAGGATTATGGCTACACCTTC. Residues: CASSLDQDYGYTF.

V and J are TRBV19 and TRBJ2-3, with a possible D match to TRBD1 (6 bases). The CDR3 runs to 15 residues. CDR1 LNHDA and CDR2 SQIVND come from the germline V gene (reference sequence). Between the trimmed V and J ends, which lost 7 bases and 1 base, there was a span of 15 bases. The CDR3 DNA reads as TGTGCCAGTAAAACAGGGCCGGGCGGCACAGATACGCAGTATTTT. It translates to CASKTGPGGTDTQYF.

This sequence joins TRBV7-2 and TRBJ2-1; D unresolved. CDR3 size: 12 residues. The V end was cut by 5 bases, the J end by 6 bases, with 8 bases between. In germline, CDR1 is SGHTA, CDR2 FQGNSA. Here the CDR3 DNA reads TGTGCCAGCAGCGCCTACTTCAATGAGCAGTTCTTC. Amino acid sequence: CASSAYFNEQFF.

The genes are TRBV28 and TRBJ1-5, with no clear D. Germline CDR1 is MDHEN and CDR2 is SYDVKM. This CDR3 region has 16 residues. Trimming cost V 6 bases and J 6 bases, with 21 bases left between them. CDR3 nucleotides: TGTGCCAGCAGACCCCATGGAACGGGTGGTGGTCAGCCCCAGCATTTT. Protein: CASRPHGTGGGQPQHF.

This clone has only one observation. This chain links TRBV5-1 with TRBJ1-2; TRBD1 matches 7 bases. Losses at the gene ends were 4 bases for V and 4 bases for J; bases not matched to a gene: 4. The CDR3 loop spans 13 amino acids. Germline V gene data show CDR1 as SGHRS and CDR2 as YFSETQ. CDR3 protein: CASSAGQSYGYTF. In DNA, the CDR3 is TGCGCCAGCAGCGCGGGACAGAGCTATGGCTACACCTTC.

By share, this clone ranks as medium-sized. This chain connects TRBV6-5 to TRBJ2-7; D is uncertain. Looked up from germline, CDR1 is MNHEY and CDR2 is SVGAGI. The germline V and J ends were trimmed by 6 bases and 1 base, with 13 bases remaining between them. This CDR3 is built from 14 residues. The CDR3 loop is CASSNTPNSYEQYF. CDR3 bases: TGTGCCAGCAGCAACACCCCGAATTCCTACGAGCAGTACTTC.

The chain is built from TRBV6-5 and TRBJ1-1; D possibly corresponds to TRBD1 (6 bases). This CDR3 contains 15 residues. Germline CDR1 reads MNHEY; CDR2 reads SVGAGI. Trimming removed 2 bases from V and 1 base from J, with 11 bases in between. The CDR3: CASSYRDRKNTEAFF. The CDR3 nucleotides read TGTGCCAGCAGTTACCGTGACAGGAAGAACACTGAAGCTTTCTTT.

Only one count was recorded for this clone. The genes are TRBV5-1 and TRBJ2-2; D perhaps matches TRBD1 (6 bases). The CDR3 loop spans 16 amino acids. The ends were cut back, 5 bases at V and 4 bases at J, with 18 bases in the middle. The germline V gene has CDR1 SGHRS and CDR2 YFSETQ. The CDR3 region has the DNA TGCGCCAGCAGACAATACGCCGGGACACTCACCGGGGAGCTGTTTTTT. The encoded protein is CASRQYAGTLTGELFF.

This chain links TRBV6-1 with TRBJ1-3; a possible D gene is TRBD1 (5 bases). Trimming removed 1 base from V and 4 bases from J, with 17 bases in between. The CDR3 has 17 amino acids. The germline V gene encodes CDR1 MNHNS and CDR2 SASEGT. The CDR3 coding sequence is TGTGCCAGCAGTGAAGTTAGGCGCAGGGCGAGGGGAAACACCATATATTTT. Its protein is CASSEVRRRARGNTIYF.

V and J are TRBV28 and TRBJ2-3; tentative D call: TRBD2 (6 bases). Looked up from germline, CDR1 is MDHEN and CDR2 is SYDVKM. The CDR3 length is 14 residues. Trimming cost V 10 bases and J 1 base, with 15 bases left between them. This chain's CDR3 is CATWWSSGTDTQYF. The CDR3 DNA is TGTGCCACCTGGTGGTCTAGCGGCACAGATACGCAGTATTTT.